The 29 T cell receptor beta chains below come from one sample, sequenced in a study of shared clonotypes between healthy human individuals. Sequencing used immunoSEQ multiplex PCR; TCRdb keeps in-frame clones, though not all of them. Here the sample spans roughly 1,600,000 clones, approximately 98.5% being singletons. The sequencing input was naive CD4+ T cells sorted from blood. The subset is: CD45RA+ positively selected. The receptors derive from a man aged 30-40 years in good health.

The J gene is TRBJ2-7, the V gene TRBV7-2; 11 bases align to TRBD2. There are 17 residues in the CDR3. Germline CDR1 and CDR2: SGHTA and FQGNSA. Germline trimming cut 3 bases from V and 5 bases from J; bases unmatched to any gene: 12. Here the CDR3 DNA reads TGTGCCAGCAGCTTTGTCGAGCTACTAGCGGGAGCCCACGAGCAGTACTTC. Residues: CASSFVELLAGAHEQYF.

The V gene is TRBV4-1, the J gene TRBJ2-5; D is undetermined. Germline V CDR1 and CDR2: MGHRA, YSYEKL. The CDR3 has 13 amino acids. Trimming removed 4 bases at V and 5 bases at J, with 11 bases between. Here the CDR3 reads CASSLSYTETQYF. DNA for the CDR3: TGCGCCAGCAGCCTATCTTACACGGAGACCCAGTACTTC.

In this sample, this clone turned up once. The chain employs TRBV19 and TRBJ2-2; D could derive from TRBD1 or TRBD2 (5 bases each). The CDR3 runs 15 residues. CDR1 and CDR2 from the germline V gene are LNHDA and SQIVND (reference sequence). Trimming left V 3 bases short and J 2 bases short, with 10 bases between. The CDR3, as DNA: TGTGCCAGTAGTATGTCAGGGACCAACACCGGGGAGCTGTTTTTT. Its translation is CASSMSGTNTGELFF.

This chain links TRBV14 with TRBJ2-7, with D unclear. Germline V gene sequence: CDR1 SGHDN, CDR2 FVKESK. CDR3 length: 14 residues. V was trimmed by 3 bases and J by 2 bases, leaving 11 bases between them. CDR3 sequence: CASSHLTETYEQYF. The CDR3 DNA reads as TGTGCCAGCAGCCATCTCACGGAGACCTACGAGCAGTACTTC.

CDR3 sequence reads: CAIRTRESAYEQYF. CDR3 bases: TGTGCCATCAGAACCCGGGAGTCTGCCTACGAGCAGTACTTC. The chain links TRBV10-3 to TRBJ2-7; tentative D call: TRBD2 (6 bases). From germline, CDR1 is ENHRY and CDR2 SYGVKD. The ends were cut back, 6 bases at V and 2 bases at J, with 14 bases in the middle. This CDR3 comprises 14 residues.

This chain uses TRBV7-2 with TRBJ2-5, with 9 nucleotides matching TRBD1. Germline lookup yields CDR1 SGHTA and CDR2 FQGNSA. V was clipped by 5 bases and J by 4 bases; unmatched bases: 2. The CDR3 extends over 13 amino acids. The CDR3 region is CASSRDRAETQYF. The CDR3 DNA follows: TGTGCCAGCAGCAGGGACAGGGCAGAGACCCAGTACTTC.

V usage is TRBV6-4 and J usage is TRBJ2-2, with a tentative D call TRBD2 (6 bases). V shed 5 bases and J shed 5 bases, with 15 bases lying between them. The CDR3 extends over 15 amino acids. The germline V gene encodes CDR1 MRHNA and CDR2 SNTAGT. The CDR3 sequence is CASSNRPGRTGELFF. CDR3 sequence (DNA): TGTGCCAGCAGTAACCGCCCGGGGAGGACCGGGGAGCTGTTTTTT.

The chain is built from TRBV5-6 and TRBJ2-7; D may match TRBD1 or TRBD2 (5 bases each). The CDR3 extends over 13 amino acids. The V and J ends lost 3 bases and 6 bases respectively, with 13 bases between them. CDR1 and CDR2 from the germline V gene are SGHDT and YYEEEE. Here the CDR3 reads CASSSVGRGEQYF. DNA for the CDR3: TGTGCCAGCAGCTCGGTGGGACGTGGCGAGCAGTACTTC.

This clone was counted once. The rearrangement joins TRBV5-6 to TRBJ2-5; D tentatively reads TRBD1 or TRBD2 (5 bases each). The CDR3 consists of 16 residues. CDR1 is SGHDT, CDR2 YYEEEE, per germline. Trimming took 4 bases from V and 3 from J, leaving 19 bases between them. The CDR3 coding sequence is TGTGCCAGCAGCCCCATTGTTGGGGGATTCAAAGAGACCCAGTACTTC. This translates into CASSPIVGGFKETQYF.

This clone appeared a single time. The chain links TRBV7-2 to TRBJ2-5; tentative D call: TRBD2 (6 bases). V was cut by 0 bases and J by 4 bases, with 9 bases left in between. This CDR3 has 14 amino acids. CDR1 and CDR2 from the germline V gene are SGHTA and FQGNSA. The CDR3 spells CASSLAGGLETQYF. Written as DNA, the CDR3 is TGTGCCAGCAGCTTAGCGGGAGGTTTAGAGACCCAGTACTTC.

This clone was recorded a few times. The CDR3 region has the DNA TGTGCCAGCAGTCGACTAGCGGGGGGCCCAGATACGCAGTATTTT. Amino acids: CASSRLAGGPDTQYF. The chain employs TRBV7-3 and TRBJ2-3, with TRBD2 identical over 13 bases. CDR1 is SGHTA and CDR2 is FQGTGA in the germline V gene. The CDR3 consists of 15 residues. V lost 6 bases, J lost 4 bases, and 4 bases stayed unmatched.

This chain connects TRBV28 to TRBJ2-3, with D possibly being TRBD2 (5 bases). This CDR3 contains 17 residues. Trimming pared 6 bases from V and 2 bases from J, leaving 21 bases between. Germline V CDR1 and CDR2: MDHEN, SYDVKM. The CDR3 here is CASRPEGDRRSTDTQYF. CDR3 nucleotides: TGTGCCAGCAGACCAGAGGGTGACCGGAGATCCACAGATACGCAGTATTTT. The variable domain in full, completed from reference TRBV28 and TRBJ2-3, reads DVKVTQSSRYLVKRTGEKVFLECVQDMDHENMFWYRQDPGLGLRLIYFSYDVKMKEKGDIPEGYSVSREKKERFSLILESASTNQTSMYLCASRPEGDRRSTDTQYFGPGTRLTVL.

The J gene is TRBJ1-4, the V gene TRBV7-8; D is possibly TRBD1 (5 bases). Trimming removed 2 bases at V and 0 bases at J, with 7 bases between. CDR3 size: 15 residues. From germline, CDR1 is SGHVS and CDR2 FQNEAQ. CDR3 sequence reads: CASSLFRATNEKLFF. The DNA for the CDR3 is TGTGCCAGCAGCTTATTCAGGGCAACTAATGAAAAACTGTTTTTT.

The J gene is TRBJ2-3, the V gene TRBV5-1; no clear D gene. Trimming took off 5 bases at V and 2 bases at J, with 15 bases between the two ends. CDR1 is SGHRS and CDR2 is YFSETQ in the germline V gene. The CDR3 sequence is 15 residues long. In DNA, the CDR3 is TGCGCCAGCAGTTATCCCTTCAAGCACACAGATACGCAGTATTTT. Residues: CASSYPFKHTDTQYF.

The chain has TRBV28 and TRBJ1-1, with a tentative D call TRBD1 (6 bases). CDR1 is MDHEN and CDR2 is SYDVKM in the germline V gene. CDR3 length: 16 residues. Trimming took 6 bases from V and 6 from J, leaving 23 bases between them. CDR3 amino acids: CASRPHLDRFYSEAFF. The CDR3 nucleotides read TGTGCCAGCAGACCCCATTTGGACAGATTTTACTCTGAAGCTTTCTTT.

This chain links TRBV9 with TRBJ1-2; 7 positions agree with TRBD1. From germline, CDR1 is SGDLS and CDR2 YYNGEE. This CDR3 comprises 12 residues. V was clipped by 1 base and J by 6 bases; unmatched bases: 0. CDR3 protein: CASSVTGDGYTF. The CDR3, as DNA: TGTGCCAGCAGCGTAACAGGGGATGGCTACACCTTC.

The genes are TRBV5-5 and TRBJ1-5, with D unresolved. Trimming pared 4 bases from V and 4 bases from J, leaving 9 bases between. Germline values: CDR1 SGHKS, CDR2 YYEKEE (reference sequence). This CDR3 has 13 residues. The CDR3 protein is CASSTTWNQPQHF. In DNA form, the CDR3 reads TGTGCCAGCAGCACCACATGGAATCAGCCCCAGCATTTT.

The chain employs TRBV27 and TRBJ2-1; 8 bases are a match to TRBD1. Germline V gene data show CDR1 as MNHEY and CDR2 as SMNVEV (reference sequence). The length of the CDR3 is 18 residues. The J segment lost 4 bases and the V segment lost 4 bases, leaving 15 bases of the junction unmatched. CDR3 sequence reads: CASSYRGGRGRGYNEQFF. CDR3 nucleotide sequence: TGTGCCAGCAGTTATAGGGGTGGCAGGGGGCGCGGTTACAATGAGCAGTTCTTC.

V gene TRBV27 combines with J gene TRBJ1-2; 12 bases map to TRBD1. CDR1 is MNHEY and CDR2 is SMNVEV in the germline V gene (reference sequence). Losses at the gene ends were 2 bases for V and 4 bases for J; bases not matched to a gene: 5. This CDR3 spans 16 amino acids. The CDR3 region is CASSLSGTGGLYGYTF. In DNA form, the CDR3 reads TGTGCCAGCAGTTTAAGTGGGACAGGGGGCCTCTATGGCTACACCTTC.

This clone was detected once. The chain links TRBV15 to TRBJ2-7; perhaps TRBD2 as D (6 bases). CDR3 size: 14 residues. Germline V CDR1 and CDR2: LNHNV, YYDKDF (reference sequence). Trimming shortened V by 8 bases and J by 5 bases, and 19 bases separated the two germline ends. The CDR3 DNA sequence: TGTGCCACCGCCCTTAATCCGGGACTGAACGAGCAGTACTTC. This encodes CATALNPGLNEQYF.

The sample holds one count of this clone. This rearrangement joins TRBV28 to TRBJ2-5; TRBD1 might be the D (5 bases). The germline gives CDR1 MDHEN, CDR2 SYDVKM. Trimming shortened V by 3 bases and J by 2 bases, and 13 bases separated the two germline ends. The CDR3 extends over 15 amino acids. CDR3 DNA: TGTGCCAGCAGTTTGGCCGGGCAGGGACAAGAGACCCAGTACTTC. It translates to CASSLAGQGQETQYF.

The V call is TRBV6-6, the J call TRBJ2-2; unclear D gene. Between the trimmed V and J ends, which lost 3 bases and 6 bases, there was a span of 8 bases. This CDR3 region has 13 residues. Per germline, CDR1 MNHNY and CDR2 SVGAGI (reference sequence). CDR3: CASSYESAGELFF. The CDR3 bases are TGTGCCAGCAGTTATGAGTCCGCCGGGGAGCTGTTTTTT.

As for this clone: This sample includes further DNA sequences coding for the same CDR3. The chain combines TRBV9 with TRBJ1-2, with a possible D match to TRBD1 (5 bases). Trimming shortened V by 0 bases and J by 2 bases, and 8 bases separated the two germline ends. CDR3 length: 14 residues. Per the germline V gene, CDR1 is SGDLS and CDR2 is YYNGEE. CDR3: CASSVGGPNYGYTF. DNA for the CDR3: TGTGCCAGCAGCGTAGGGGGCCCGAACTATGGCTACACCTTC.

The chain employs TRBV28 and TRBJ2-7; tentatively, D is TRBD1 or TRBD2 (5 bases each). V was shortened by 5 bases and J by 4 bases, with 15 bases between the two germline ends. This CDR3 region has 14 residues. The V gene's germline CDR1 is MDHEN and CDR2 SYDVKM. The CDR3 bases are TGTGCCAGCAGTCCCGTCAGGGAGCAGTACGAGCAGTACTTC. This translates into CASSPVREQYEQYF.

This sequence joins TRBV13 and TRBJ2-3, with 9 bases fitting TRBD1. J lost 7 bases, V lost 6 bases, and 14 bases had no gene match. In germline, CDR1 is PRHDT, CDR2 FYEKMQ (reference sequence). The length of the CDR3 is 16 residues. The CDR3 loop is CASSPRSRDRVNTQYF. CDR3 nucleotides: TGTGCCAGCAGTCCTCGCAGCCGGGACAGGGTAAATACGCAGTATTTT. The whole variable domain, filled in from reference TRBV13 and TRBJ2-3, reads AAGVIQSPRHLIKEKRETATLKCYPIPRHDTVYWYQQGPGQDPQFLISFYEKMQSDKGSIPDRFSAQQFSDYHSELNMSSLELGDSALYFCASSPRSRDRVNTQYFGPGTRLTVL.

The chain couples TRBV5-1 to TRBJ2-2, with D perhaps matching TRBD1 (6 bases). This CDR3 is 14 amino acids long. Germline CDR1 and CDR2: SGHRS and YFSETQ. Trimming stripped 7 bases from V and 6 bases from J, with 16 bases between. The CDR3 DNA reads as TGCGCCAGCTGGAACACAGGGCAAGCCGGGGAGCTGTTTTTT. It encodes CASWNTGQAGELFF.

The chain recombines TRBV19 with TRBJ2-7; D is possibly TRBD2 (5 bases). Deletions cut 1 base from V and 6 bases from J, with 16 bases between. This CDR3 has 15 amino acids. Looked up from germline, CDR1 is LNHDA and CDR2 is SQIVND (reference sequence). The CDR3 sequence: CASSIGGMLAGEQYF. CDR3 DNA: TGTGCCAGTAGTATAGGAGGTATGCTAGCTGGCGAGCAGTACTTC.

The rearrangement joins TRBV25-1 to TRBJ2-1; TRBD2 matches at 14 bases. Germline V lookup: CDR1 MGHDK, CDR2 SYGVNS. V was pared by 7 bases and J by 5 bases, with 4 bases of the junction left unmatched. The CDR3 is made up of 15 amino acids. CDR3 sequence: CASTGTSGRNNEQFF. The CDR3 nucleotides read TGTGCCAGCACCGGGACTAGCGGGAGAAACAATGAGCAGTTCTTC.

The rearrangement links TRBV15 to TRBJ2-2; a possible D gene is TRBD2 (6 bases). Germline CDR1 reads LNHNV; CDR2 reads YYDKDF (reference sequence). The CDR3 extends over 13 amino acids. Trimming left V 11 bases short and J 5 bases short, with 15 bases between. CDR3 region: CASRDLRTGELFF. The CDR3 coding sequence is TGTGCCTCGCGGGATCTGAGGACCGGGGAGCTGTTTTTT.